The T cell receptor beta chain described here comes from a study of blood T cell repertoires in COVID-19. Study-wide background: Both acute and convalescent COVID-19 samples were obtained from the United States, Italy and Spain. PBMCs, B-cell-depleted T cells, or T cells were the source of the cDNA or gDNA that made up the material.

In the source study's methods: For nucleated cells, counts were estimated from reference gene primer amplification. Sequencing was performed with immunoSEQ multiplex PCR; in TCRdb, only in-frame clones are kept and a portion is missing. V and J calls and clone size follow that table, whereas D and trimming were derived from the DNA. The table lists roughly 75,000 clones, around 85% of them singletons, with 28% in the top ten. Trimming took 6 bases from V and 0 from J, leaving 8 bases between them. From germline, CDR1 is MNHNS and CDR2 SASEGT. This CDR3 is built from 13 residues. Source material: peripheral blood. This sequence joins TRBV6-1 and TRBJ1-1; no clear D gene. The sequence derives from a man between 65 and 79 years old with acute or convalescent COVID-19. Here the CDR3 DNA reads TGTGCCAGCAGCATACAGATGAACACTGAAGCTTTCTTT. This translates into CASSIQMNTEAFF.